This T cell receptor beta chain emerged from a study of blood T cell repertoires in COVID-19. About the study: The analysed material was cDNA or gDNA that came from T cells, B-cell-depleted T cells, or PBMCs.

V was pared by 2 bases and J by 5 bases, with 12 bases between. The CDR3 is 14 amino acids. Germline values: CDR1 SGHVS, CDR2 FQNEAQ. Generated by immunoSEQ multiplex PCR, the TCRdb table keeps only in-frame clones and is missing some. The sample has roughly 76,000 clones; roughly three quarters are singletons. The source of this sequence is a man in his 70s with acute or convalescent COVID-19. The chain links TRBV7-8 to TRBJ1-2; D is undetermined. Input material: peripheral blood. In DNA, the CDR3 is TGTGCCAGCAGCTTAAACGATCCTCTATATGGCTACACCTTC. This encodes CASSLNDPLYGYTF.